This TCR beta chain was retrieved from a study of T cells in Graves' hyperthyroidism and ophthalmopathy. Looking at the study overall: Any treatment followed the collection of peripheral blood at initial diagnosis. General study findings and limits: Progression to ophthalmopathy was predicted a median of approximately 6.4 months early.

The germline CDR1 and CDR2 sequences are SGHTA and FQGNSA. The CDR3 is made up of 13 amino acids. V lost 5 bases, J lost 7 bases, and 12 bases lay in between. In this sample, this clonotype turned up a few times. Its cognate antigen is unknown. Amplification of TCR beta CDR3 regions used RNA as the template. A set of HTBI primers served as the primers for a first-round RT-PCR of the TCR CDR3. TCRdb re-called the multiplex PCR reads with MiXCR, one entry per CDR3 protein. Of about 580,000 distinct CDR3 sequences listed, 14% are singletons. Subjects aged 18 to 65 presented with newly diagnosed hyperthyroidism of less than 2 months' duration.

The sequenced sample was blood. This chain uses TRBV7-2 with TRBJ1-5; the D is unclear. The receptor was derived from a young woman with Graves' hyperthyroidism that later progressed to Graves' ophthalmopathy. CDR3 in amino acids: CASSRVERQPQHF. The DNA of the CDR3 is TGTGCCAGCAGCCGGGTGGAGAGGCAGCCCCAGCATTTT.